The 28 T cell receptor beta chains listed next were all sequenced from one sample in a study of blood T cells in healthy people across ages. Alongside a J-beta primer mix, a sample-barcoded 5' primer served in a second PCR lasting 7 to 11 cycles. TCRdb fed the 5' RACE reads into MiXCR, producing one record per CDR3 protein. The data show 500,000 to 700,000 distinct CDR3 sequences, about 30% seen once. Sequences were obtained from blood. These TCRs come from a woman of 80 years or more in good health.

The gene calls are TRBV7-2 and TRBJ2-5, with TRBD2 matching over 7 bases. CDR3 length: 17 residues. V trimming: 4 bases; J trimming: 5 bases; junction bases outside the gene matches: 16. Germline V gives CDR1 SGHTA, CDR2 FQGNSA. CDR3 bases: TGTGCCAGCAGCTCGGGACCCGGCGGGAGATTGGGGGAGACCCAGTACTTC. Translating gives CASSSGPGGRLGETQYF.

The genes are TRBV5-1 and TRBJ2-1; TRBD1 or TRBD2 may be the D gene (6 bases each). V lost 4 bases, J lost 5 bases, and 16 bases lay in between. The germline gives CDR1 SGHRS, CDR2 YFSETQ. This CDR3 spans 15 amino acids. The CDR3 DNA reads TGCGCCAGCAGCCCGGGAGCTCAGGGGAACAATGAGCAGTTCTTC. It encodes CASSPGAQGNNEQFF.

This clonotype showed up many times. Germline is not matched at one junction end, which may reflect a read error. The CDR3 loop reads CASSLSHSKVLTF. Written as DNA, the CDR3 is TGTGCCAGCAGCCTAAGCCACTCCAAGGTCCTGACTTTC. V and J are TRBV7-6 and TRBJ2-6; no clear D gene. This CDR3 contains 13 residues. CDR1 is SGHVS, CDR2 FNYEAQ, per germline.

This clonotype was observed at least ten times. V usage is TRBV5-1 and J usage is TRBJ1-1; TRBD1 matches 7 bases. Germline V lookup: CDR1 SGHRS, CDR2 YFSETQ. After removal of 4 bases from V and 1 base from J, the junction contained 4 bases not matched to a gene. This CDR3 contains 14 residues. This CDR3 reads CASSVQGQNTEAFF. CDR3 bases: TGCGCCAGCAGCGTACAGGGGCAGAACACTGAAGCTTTCTTT. Supplemented by reference TRBV5-1 and TRBJ1-1, the full variable domain reads KAGVTQTPRYLIKTRGQQVTLSCSPISGHRSVSWYQQTPGQGLQFLFEYFSETQRNKGNFPGRFSGRQFSNSRSEMNVSTLELGDSALYLCASSVQGQNTEAFFGQGTRLTVV.

The chain has TRBV20-1 and TRBJ2-5; D might be TRBD1 (5 bases). The V gene lost 5 bases and the J gene lost 5 bases, with 9 bases spanning the gap. CDR3 length: 11 amino acids. Germline CDR1 and CDR2: DFQATT and SNEGSKA (reference sequence). This chain's CDR3 is CSADKGETQYF. CDR3 sequence (DNA): TGCAGTGCTGATAAGGGGGAGACCCAGTACTTC.

This clonotype was seen more than once but under ten times. The chain employs TRBV7-2 and TRBJ1-1; D perhaps matches TRBD1 (5 bases). The length of the CDR3 is 15 residues. In germline, CDR1 is SGHTA, CDR2 FQGNSA. V was trimmed by 2 bases and J by 1 base, leaving 11 bases between them. The CDR3 here is CASSLWGGGNTEAFF. For the CDR3, the DNA is TGTGCCAGCAGCTTATGGGGGGGAGGGAACACTGAAGCTTTCTTT.

Details on this clonotype: The junction departs from germline at one end; a sequencing error may be responsible. The chain employs TRBV7-3 and TRBJ2-1; 9 bases are shared with TRBD2. Germline V gene lookup returns CDR1 SGHTA and CDR2 FQGTGA. The CDR3 runs 16 residues. The CDR3 spells CASSLSSGSSYDEQFF. CDR3 sequence (DNA): TGTGCCAGCAGCTTAAGTAGCGGGAGCTCCTACGATGAGCAGTTCTTC.

This clonotype was counted many times. The DNA for the CDR3 is TGCGCCAGCAGCCCCCTTCTGATAGATACGCAGTATTTT. Its protein is CASSPLLIDTQYF. The V call is TRBV5-1, the J call TRBJ2-3, with D uncertain. Germline CDR1 and CDR2: SGHRS and YFSETQ. V gave up 4 bases and J gave up 5 bases, with 11 bases separating them. The CDR3 runs to 13 residues.

This clonotype was detected once. This sequence may be a read error, since a much larger clone differs from it by one base. This rearrangement joins TRBV5-5 to TRBJ2-7, with D tentatively TRBD2 (5 bases). The J call is uncertain, as TRBJ2-5 better fits the DNA end. CDR3 length: 13 residues. Germline-derived CDR1 and CDR2 are SGHKS and YYEKEE (reference sequence). CDR3 nucleotides: TGTGCCAGCAGCTCGGGGTCAGGAGGGACCCAGTACTTC. This sequence encodes CASSSGSGGTQYF.

Notes on this clonotype: Being one base from a much bigger clone, this may be a read error. V usage is TRBV3-1 and J usage is TRBJ2-7; possibly TRBD1 or TRBD2 for D (5 bases each). Trimming shortened V by 1 base and J by 12 bases, and 19 bases separated the two germline ends. CDR3 length equals 14 residues. The germline gives CDR1 LGHDT, CDR2 YNNKEL (reference sequence). The CDR3 protein is CASSQVRGSGTRYF. The DNA for the CDR3 is TGTGCCAGCAGCCAAGTTCGCGGGTCGGGGACCCGGTACTTC.

The chain recombines TRBV30 with TRBJ1-1; D is undetermined. Germline CDR1 GTSNPN, CDR2 SVGIG (reference sequence). V lost 4 bases and J 6 bases, leaving 15 bases between the germline ends. This CDR3 has 13 amino acids. The CDR3 bases are TGTGCCTGGAAGGGAACCGGGGTCTCTGAAGCTTTCTTT. Its protein is CAWKGTGVSEAFF.

The rearrangement joins TRBV12-3 or TRBV12-4 to TRBJ2-5, with D uncertain. The CDR3 totals 13 residues. V shed 6 bases and J shed 2 bases, with 10 bases lying between them. CDR3 residues: CASSSGPQETQYF. CDR3 in DNA: TGTGCCAGCAGCTCCGGGCCTCAAGAGACCCAGTACTTC.

This clonotype has just a few counts. The CDR3 end shows no conserved phenylalanine or tryptophan, and so a read error is likely. The chain has TRBV20-1 and TRBJ2-5, with unresolved D. Deletions cut 3 bases from V and 4 bases from J, with 6 bases between. CDR3 length equals 11 residues. Germline loops: CDR1 DFQATT, CDR2 SNEGSKA (reference sequence). The chain's CDR3 is CSARGRETQYV. CDR3 DNA: TGCAGTGCTAGGGGTAGAGAGACCCAGTACGTC.

This chain uses TRBV12-3 or TRBV12-4 with TRBJ2-1, with 7 bases aligning to TRBD2. This CDR3 spans 15 amino acids. The V gene end was trimmed by 0 bases and the J gene end by 8 bases; junction bases not matched to a gene: 7. This CDR3 reads CASSLALLASDEQFF. The CDR3 DNA is TGTGCCAGCAGTTTAGCGCTACTAGCGTCCGATGAGCAGTTCTTC.

V gene TRBV6-2 or TRBV6-3 combines with J gene TRBJ1-1, with D uncertain. Germline values: CDR1 MNHEY, CDR2 SVGEGT. The CDR3 contains 14 residues. The ends were cut back, 6 bases at V and 2 bases at J, with 13 bases in the middle. The DNA for the CDR3 is TGTGCCAGCAGCCCCGCACTCCTTAACACTGAAGCTTTCTTT. Amino acids: CASSPALLNTEAFF.

This clonotype was recorded at least ten times. The rearrangement links TRBV9 to TRBJ2-5; 12 bases fit TRBD2. This CDR3 has 17 amino acids. Germline values: CDR1 SGDLS, CDR2 YYNGEE. The V and J ends lost 0 bases and 5 bases, in that order; junction bases with no gene match: 8. The DNA of the CDR3 is TGTGCCAGCAGCGTAGATACTAGCGGGGGGTTGGAGGAGACCCAGTACTTC. Translated: CASSVDTSGGLEETQYF.

This clonotype has a count of ten or more. The chain is built from TRBV9 and TRBJ2-1; 13 bases line up with TRBD2. Trimming cost V 4 bases and J 4 bases; bases outside gene matches: 5. The germline CDR1 and CDR2 sequences are SGDLS and YYNGEE. The CDR3 covers 16 residues. The CDR3 is CASSPKGLAGYNEQFF. CDR3 DNA sequence: TGTGCCAGCAGCCCAAAGGGACTAGCGGGGTACAATGAGCAGTTCTTC.

About this clonotype itself: This may arise from a read error, as a much more abundant clone is one base away. The V and J genes are TRBV7-2 and TRBJ1-1; no definite D call. The length of the CDR3 is 15 residues. The germline gives CDR1 SGHTA, CDR2 FQGNSA. The CDR3 sequence is CVSSLGILRSSEAFF. The CDR3 nucleotides are TGTGTCAGCAGCCTAGGGATCCTAAGAAGCTCTGAAGCTTTCTTT.

This clonotype has a handful of counts. Since a much larger clone is just one base distant, this may be a read error. This chain connects TRBV6-2 or TRBV6-3 to TRBJ2-7; no definite D call. Germline CDR1 is MNHEY and CDR2 is SVGEGT. The CDR3 runs 12 residues. The CDR3 nucleotides read TGTGCCGGCAGCAATAAGGTCTACGAGCAGTACTTC. It encodes CAGSNKVYEQYF.

CDR3 sequence (DNA): TGTGCCAGCAGCGGGGGAGGGCTCGGCACTGAAGCTTTCTTT. It codes for CASSGGGLGTEAFF. The V call is TRBV27, the J call TRBJ1-1; perhaps TRBD1 as D (5 bases). CDR3 length: 14 residues. Germline V gene sequence: CDR1 MNHEY, CDR2 SMNVEV (reference sequence). Deletions cut 6 bases from V and 4 bases from J, with 15 bases between.

V gene TRBV29-1 combines with J gene TRBJ2-2, with 7 nucleotides matching TRBD2. The CDR3 spans 16 residues. V trimming: 1 base; J trimming: 1 base; junction bases outside the gene matches: 6. Germline V CDR1 and CDR2: SQVTM, ANQGSEA. The CDR3, as DNA: TGCAGCGTTGAAGGGGTCGCGGGGGTGAACACCGGGGAGCTGTTTTTT. Amino acids: CSVEGVAGVNTGELFF.

This clonotype was counted a few times. DNA for the CDR3: TGTGCCAGCAGCCAAGATCTACTGGACACTGAAGCTTTCTTT. It yields the protein CASSQDLLDTEAFF. The chain carries TRBV3-1 and TRBJ1-1, with no clear D. The CDR3 length is 14 residues. The germline V gene encodes CDR1 LGHDT and CDR2 YNNKEL (reference sequence). Trimming removed 0 bases from V and 3 bases from J, with 8 bases in between.

Many counts were recorded for this clonotype. This rearrangement joins TRBV5-1 to TRBJ1-4; 7 bases are shared with TRBD1. In germline, CDR1 is SGHRS, CDR2 YFSETQ. The junction had 4 bases not matched to a gene; V was cut back by 4 bases and J by 4 bases. CDR3 length: 14 amino acids. The CDR3 loop is CASSEGGSNEKLFF. For the CDR3, the DNA is TGCGCCAGCAGCGAAGGGGGCAGTAATGAAAAACTGTTTTTT.

Concerning this clonotype: This could be a read error, since a much larger clone is one nucleotide away. The chain employs TRBV24-1 and TRBJ2-3, with D possibly TRBD1 on 5 matching bases. CDR1 and CDR2 (germline): KGHDR, SFDVKD. CDR3 length: 13 amino acids. V shed 3 bases and J shed 4 bases, with 7 bases lying between them. This chain's CDR3 is CATSDIGADTQYF. The CDR3, as DNA: TGTGCCACCAGTGATATAGGGGCAGATACGCAGTATTTT.

This clonotype was counted ten times or more. This chain links TRBV30 with TRBJ1-6; the D is unclear. Trimming cost V 5 bases and J 7 bases, with 12 bases left between them. Germline V gene lookup returns CDR1 GTSNPN and CDR2 SVGIG (reference sequence). The CDR3 runs to 13 residues. The CDR3 loop reads CAWDGARNSPLHF. CDR3 DNA sequence: TGTGCCTGGGACGGCGCTAGGAATTCACCCCTCCACTTT.

This clonotype was found many times. The chain uses TRBV20-1 and TRBJ1-5; 9 bases agree with TRBD1. V was clipped by 6 bases and J by 8 bases; unmatched bases: 11. The CDR3 is 14 residues long. Germline assignment: CDR1 DFQATT and CDR2 SNEGSKA (reference sequence). CDR3 protein: CSATGGGQSEPQHF. The CDR3 DNA is TGCAGTGCAACAGGGGGCGGACAATCAGAGCCCCAGCATTTT.

The sample holds one count of this clonotype. This sequence may be a read error, since a much larger clone differs from it by one base. This chain joins TRBV10-3 and TRBJ2-1; 8 positions match TRBD2. The germline V gene has CDR1 ENHRY and CDR2 SYGVKD. J lost 13 bases, V lost 2 bases, and 22 bases had no gene match. This CDR3 is built from 18 residues. The CDR3 nucleotides read TGTGCCATCAGTGAGCCAGAGAAAGCGGGGGAAGCCAAAAACATTCAGTTCTTC. It yields the protein CAISEPEKAGEAKNIQFF.

The chain is built from TRBV21-1 and TRBJ1-1; whether TRBD1, the table's D call, matches the DNA was not checked. TRBV21-1 is designated a pseudogene. The CDR3 contains 18 residues. CDR3 region: CASSKRATGGYVSTEAFF. In DNA form, the CDR3 reads TGTGCCAGCAGCAAAAGGGCGACAGGGGGATACGTTAGCACTGAAGCTTTCTTT.